This T cell receptor beta chain originates from a study of shared clonotypes between healthy human individuals. About the study: Per donor, three plates held CD4 naive cells, three held CD4 memory, two held CD8 naive and one held CD8 memory. Overall study results and limits: Rarefaction demonstrated incomplete sorted-subset sequencing despite large depth. Naive subsets tended to show greater estimated richness than memory subsets. With a few donors compared, about 5% of naive CD4 clonotypes were shared.

Only CD45RO-negative cells positively selected for CCR7 counted as naive CD8 cells, so terminally differentiated effector memory CD45RA+ cells were excluded. Trimming shortened V by 0 bases and J by 4 bases, and 6 bases separated the two germline ends. Germline-derived CDR1 and CDR2 are MNHEY and SMNVEV (reference sequence). The CDR3 spans 13 residues. Regarding this clone: Its antigen is as yet unknown. Different DNA sequences within this sample yield the same CDR3.

Only in-frame clones appear in the TCRdb table, and some are missing; sequencing was by immunoSEQ multiplex PCR. This table has about 590,000 clones, about 95% appearing once. The gene calls are TRBV27 and TRBJ1-1, with D hard to call. The source of this sequence is a young woman in good health. The specimen sequenced was naive CD8+ T cells sorted from blood. CDR3 residues: CASSLSTLTEAFF. In DNA, the CDR3 is TGTGCCAGCAGTTTATCGACCCTCACTGAAGCTTTCTTT.